This T cell receptor beta chain was sequenced for a study of neoadjuvant anti-PD-1 for oral cavity cancer. Details on this clone: Its antigen remains unidentified.

Sequenced by immunoSEQ multiplex PCR; TCRdb stores in-frame clones only, minus some. The sample includes 15,000 to 20,000 clones, more than 70% of them seen just once. Regarding the study as a whole: With a few patients per group, TCR findings need larger cohorts.

CDR3 length: 14 amino acids. Per germline, CDR1 SNHLY and CDR2 FYNNEI. Trimming pared 6 bases from V and 0 bases from J, leaving 9 bases between. The clonotype was recovered from a person aged 40 to 85 with oral cavity squamous cell carcinoma. The chain couples TRBV2 to TRBJ1-5; D uncertain. The specimen was PBMCs, collected before nivolumab (anti-PD-1) treatment. The CDR3 DNA reads TGTGCCAGCAGCCTTGACCTTAGCAATCAGCCCCAGCATTTT. Amino acid sequence: CASSLDLSNQPQHF.